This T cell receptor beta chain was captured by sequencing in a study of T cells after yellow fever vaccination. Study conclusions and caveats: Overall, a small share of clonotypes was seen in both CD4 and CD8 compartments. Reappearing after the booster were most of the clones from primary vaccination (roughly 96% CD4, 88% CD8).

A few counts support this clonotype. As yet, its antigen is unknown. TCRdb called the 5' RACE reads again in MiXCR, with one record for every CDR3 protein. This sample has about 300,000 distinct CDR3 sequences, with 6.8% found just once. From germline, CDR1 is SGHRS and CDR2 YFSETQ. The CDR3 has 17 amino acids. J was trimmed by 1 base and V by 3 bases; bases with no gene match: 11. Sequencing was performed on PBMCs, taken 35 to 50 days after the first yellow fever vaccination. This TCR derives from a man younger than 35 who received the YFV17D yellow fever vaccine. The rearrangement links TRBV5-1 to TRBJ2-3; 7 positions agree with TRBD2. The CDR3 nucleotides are TGCGCCAGCAGCTCCGCTACTGGGGCGGGGGGCACAGATACGCAGTATTTT. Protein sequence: CASSSATGAGGTDTQYF.